The sample holds a few counts of the clone carrying this T cell receptor beta chain. The sample comes from a study of blood T cell repertoires in COVID-19. Only in-frame clones appear in the TCRdb table, and some are missing; sequencing was by immunoSEQ multiplex PCR. This table has around 24,000 clones, around 80% appearing once. Trimming removed 3 bases at V and 7 bases at J, with 7 bases between. The length of the CDR3 is 12 residues. What was sequenced was peripheral blood. This chain links TRBV12-3 or TRBV12-4 with TRBJ1-3; D gene unclear. This clonotype originated in a woman of 80 years or more with acute or convalescent COVID-19. The CDR3 DNA reads TGTGCCAGCAGTTTTCGGGGTAACACCATATATTTT. Residues: CASSFRGNTIYF.